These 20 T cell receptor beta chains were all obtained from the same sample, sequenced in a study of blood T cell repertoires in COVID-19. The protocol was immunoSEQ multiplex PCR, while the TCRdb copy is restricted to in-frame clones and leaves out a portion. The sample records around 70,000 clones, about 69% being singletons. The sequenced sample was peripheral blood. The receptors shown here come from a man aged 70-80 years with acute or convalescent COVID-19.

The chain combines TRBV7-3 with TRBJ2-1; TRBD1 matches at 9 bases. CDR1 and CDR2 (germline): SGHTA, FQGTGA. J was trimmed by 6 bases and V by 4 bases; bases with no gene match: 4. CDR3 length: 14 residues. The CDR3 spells CASSSTGGPNEQFF. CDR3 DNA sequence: TGTGCCAGCAGCTCGACAGGGGGGCCCAATGAGCAGTTCTTC. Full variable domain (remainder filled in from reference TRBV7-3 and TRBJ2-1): GAGVSQTPSNKVTEKGKYVELRCDPISGHTALYWYRQSLGQGPEFLIYFQGTGAADDSGLPNDRFFAVRPEGSVSTLKIQRTERGDSAVYLCASSSTGGPNEQFFGPGTRLTVL.

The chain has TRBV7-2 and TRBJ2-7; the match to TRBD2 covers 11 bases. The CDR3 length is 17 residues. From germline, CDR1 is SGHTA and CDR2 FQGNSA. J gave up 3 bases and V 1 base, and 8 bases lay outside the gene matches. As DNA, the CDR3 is TGTGCCAGCAGCTTAGTCGTGGTAGCGGGAGGGCTCTACGAGCAGTACTTC. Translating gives CASSLVVVAGGLYEQYF.

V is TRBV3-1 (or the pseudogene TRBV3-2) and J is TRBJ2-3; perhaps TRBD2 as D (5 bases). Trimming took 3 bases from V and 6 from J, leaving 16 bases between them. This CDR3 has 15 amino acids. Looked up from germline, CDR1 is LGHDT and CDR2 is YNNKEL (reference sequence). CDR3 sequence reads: CASSQAAGPRDTQYF. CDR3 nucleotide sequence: TGTGCCAGCAGCCAGGCCGCGGGCCCAAGGGATACGCAGTATTTT.

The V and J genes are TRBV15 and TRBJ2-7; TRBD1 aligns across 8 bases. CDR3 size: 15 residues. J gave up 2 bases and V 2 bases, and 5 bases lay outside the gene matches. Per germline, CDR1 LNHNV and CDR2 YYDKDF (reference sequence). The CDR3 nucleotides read TGTGCCACCAGCAGAAGAAGGGGACAGGCCTACGAGCAGTACTTC. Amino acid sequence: CATSRRRGQAYEQYF.

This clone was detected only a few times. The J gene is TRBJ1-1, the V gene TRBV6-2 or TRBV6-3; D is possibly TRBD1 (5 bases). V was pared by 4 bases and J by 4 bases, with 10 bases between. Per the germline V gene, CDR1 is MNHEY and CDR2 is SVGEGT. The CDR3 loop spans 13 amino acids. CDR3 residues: CASSWGKRTEAFF. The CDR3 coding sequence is TGTGCCAGCAGTTGGGGCAAGCGCACTGAAGCTTTCTTT.

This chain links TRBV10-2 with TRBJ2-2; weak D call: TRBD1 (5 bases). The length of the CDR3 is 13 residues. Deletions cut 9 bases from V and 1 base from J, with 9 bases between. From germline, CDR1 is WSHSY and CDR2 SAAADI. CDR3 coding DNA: TGCGCCAGTCAGGGATTGAACACCGGGGAGCTGTTTTTT. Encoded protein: CASQGLNTGELFF.

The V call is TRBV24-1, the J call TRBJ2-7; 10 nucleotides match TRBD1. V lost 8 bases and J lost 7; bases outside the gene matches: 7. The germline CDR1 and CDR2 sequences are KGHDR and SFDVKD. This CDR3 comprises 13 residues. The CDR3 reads CATMPGQGEEQYF. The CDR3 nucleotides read TGTGCCACCATGCCAGGACAGGGGGAAGAGCAGTACTTC.

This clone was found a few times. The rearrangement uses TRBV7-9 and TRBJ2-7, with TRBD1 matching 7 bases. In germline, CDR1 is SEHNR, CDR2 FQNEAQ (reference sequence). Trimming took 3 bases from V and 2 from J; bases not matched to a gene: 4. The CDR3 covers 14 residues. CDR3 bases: TGTGCCAGCAGCTTGGTCGGACAGGCCTACGAGCAGTACTTC. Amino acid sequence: CASSLVGQAYEQYF.

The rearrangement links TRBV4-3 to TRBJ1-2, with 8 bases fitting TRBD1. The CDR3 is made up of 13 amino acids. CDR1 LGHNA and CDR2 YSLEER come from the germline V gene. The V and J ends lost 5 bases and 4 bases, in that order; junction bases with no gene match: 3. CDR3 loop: CASSFGQGYGYTF. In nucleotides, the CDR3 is TGCGCCAGCAGCTTTGGACAGGGCTATGGCTACACCTTC.

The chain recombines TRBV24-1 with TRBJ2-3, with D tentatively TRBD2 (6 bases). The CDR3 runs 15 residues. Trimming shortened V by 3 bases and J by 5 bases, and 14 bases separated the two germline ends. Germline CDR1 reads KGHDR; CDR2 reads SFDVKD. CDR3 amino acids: CATSDPGREVDTQYF. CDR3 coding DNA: TGTGCCACCAGTGATCCCGGCAGGGAGGTAGATACGCAGTATTTT.

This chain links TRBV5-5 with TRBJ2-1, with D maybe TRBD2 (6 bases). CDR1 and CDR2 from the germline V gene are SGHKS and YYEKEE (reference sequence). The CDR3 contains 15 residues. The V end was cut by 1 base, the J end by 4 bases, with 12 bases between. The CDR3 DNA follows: TGTGCCAGCAGCTTGTGGGGGGAGGTGTACAATGAGCAGTTCTTC. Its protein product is CASSLWGEVYNEQFF.

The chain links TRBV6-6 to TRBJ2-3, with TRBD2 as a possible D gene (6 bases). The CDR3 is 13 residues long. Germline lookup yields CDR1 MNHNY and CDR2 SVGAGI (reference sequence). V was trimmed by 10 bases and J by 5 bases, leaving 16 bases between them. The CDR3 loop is CAIGRLGEDTQYF. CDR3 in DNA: TGTGCCATCGGACGACTAGGCGAAGATACGCAGTATTTT.

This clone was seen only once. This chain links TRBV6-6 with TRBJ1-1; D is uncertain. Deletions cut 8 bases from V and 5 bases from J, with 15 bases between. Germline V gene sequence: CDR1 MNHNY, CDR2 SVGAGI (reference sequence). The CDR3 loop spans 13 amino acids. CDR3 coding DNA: TGTGCCAGCTTCTTACGGGAGGGAACTGAAGCTTTCTTT. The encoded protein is CASFLREGTEAFF.

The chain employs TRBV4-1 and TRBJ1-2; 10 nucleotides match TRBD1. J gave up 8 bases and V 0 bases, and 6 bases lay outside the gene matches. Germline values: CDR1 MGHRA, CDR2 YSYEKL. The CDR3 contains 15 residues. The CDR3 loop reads CASSQEQDRGKGYTF. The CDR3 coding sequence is TGCGCCAGCAGCCAAGAGCAGGACAGGGGGAAGGGCTACACCTTC.

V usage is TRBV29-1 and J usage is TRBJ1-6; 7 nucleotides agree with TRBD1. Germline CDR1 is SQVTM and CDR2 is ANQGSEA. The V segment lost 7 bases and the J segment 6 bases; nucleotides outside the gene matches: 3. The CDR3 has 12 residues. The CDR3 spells CSARDSNSPLHF. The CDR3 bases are TGCAGCGCGCGGGACAGTAATTCACCCCTCCACTTT. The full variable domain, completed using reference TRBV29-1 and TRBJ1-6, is SAVISQKPSRDICQRGTSLTIQCQVDSQVTMMFWYRQQPGQSLTLIATANQGSEATYESGFVIDKFPISRPNLTFSTLTVSNMSPEDSSIYLCSARDSNSPLHFGNGTRLTVT.

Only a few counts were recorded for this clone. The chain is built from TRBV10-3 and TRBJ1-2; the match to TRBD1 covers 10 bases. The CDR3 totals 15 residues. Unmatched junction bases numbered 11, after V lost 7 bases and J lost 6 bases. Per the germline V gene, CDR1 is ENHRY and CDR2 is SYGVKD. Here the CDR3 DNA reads TGTGCCATCACCCCGGGACAGGGGACTTTTGATGGCTACACCTTC. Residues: CAITPGQGTFDGYTF.

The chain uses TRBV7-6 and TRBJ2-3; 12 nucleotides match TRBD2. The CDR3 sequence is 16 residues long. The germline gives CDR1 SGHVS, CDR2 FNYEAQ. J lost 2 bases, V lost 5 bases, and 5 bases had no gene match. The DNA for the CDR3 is TGTGCCAGCAGCCCGACTAGCGGGAGCTACACAGATACGCAGTATTTT. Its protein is CASSPTSGSYTDTQYF.

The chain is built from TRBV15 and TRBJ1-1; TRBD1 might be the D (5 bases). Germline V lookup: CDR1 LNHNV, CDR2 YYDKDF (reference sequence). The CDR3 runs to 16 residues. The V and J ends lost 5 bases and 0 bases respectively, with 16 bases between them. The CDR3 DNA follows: TGTGCCACCAGCCCCCAGGGTGGGACTGTGAACACTGAAGCTTTCTTT. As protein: CATSPQGGTVNTEAFF.

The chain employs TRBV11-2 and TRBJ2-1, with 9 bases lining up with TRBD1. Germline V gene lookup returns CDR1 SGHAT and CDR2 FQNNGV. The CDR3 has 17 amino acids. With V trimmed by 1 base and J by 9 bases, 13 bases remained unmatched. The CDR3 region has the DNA TGTGCCAGCAGCTTAGTGCACAGGGGGCGGGTAGCCGGTGAGCAGTTCTTC. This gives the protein CASSLVHRGRVAGEQFF.

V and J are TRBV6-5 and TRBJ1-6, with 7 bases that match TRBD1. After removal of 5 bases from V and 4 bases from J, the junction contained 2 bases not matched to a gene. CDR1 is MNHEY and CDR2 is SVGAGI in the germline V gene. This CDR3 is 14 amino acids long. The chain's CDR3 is CASSRDRYNSPLHF. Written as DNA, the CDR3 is TGTGCCAGCAGTCGGGACAGATATAATTCACCCCTCCACTTT.